Below, one T cell receptor (beta chain) is given with its context. Original methodology: Counts of nucleated cells, estimated from reference gene primer amplification, were obtained. Measured with immunoSEQ multiplex PCR; TCRdb has only the in-frame clones, and not every one. From that table come the V and J calls and clone size; the DNA was used to work out D and trimming. This sample has hundreds of thousands of clones; around 88% occur once, and the top ten carry more than 8%. This entry comes from a study of blood T cell repertoires in COVID-19. Study summary: Sites in the United States, Italy and Spain provided acute and convalescent COVID-19 samples. From T cells, B-cell-depleted T cells, or PBMCs came the material, which was cDNA or gDNA.

The CDR3 runs 15 residues. Germline CDR1 MNHEY, CDR2 SVGAGI. V lost 8 bases to trimming and J lost 6 bases; unmatched junction nucleotides: 15. Sequencing was done on a sample of peripheral blood. This TCR was sampled from a woman in her fifties or sixties with acute or convalescent COVID-19. The chain links TRBV6-5 to TRBJ2-7; 8 bases agree with TRBD1. The CDR3 sequence: CASPFVPGGTGEQYF. CDR3 nucleotide sequence: TGTGCCAGCCCGTTCGTTCCAGGGGGCACGGGCGAGCAGTACTTC.